One and the same sample provided the 28 T cell receptor beta chains below, sequenced in a study of blood T cell repertoires in COVID-19. Only in-frame clones appear in the TCRdb table, and some are missing; sequencing was by immunoSEQ multiplex PCR. The sample includes around 270,000 clones, 70% to 90% of them seen just once. Source material: peripheral blood. The origin of the receptors is a woman between 50 and 59 years old with acute or convalescent COVID-19.

The chain couples TRBV5-1 to TRBJ1-1; TRBD1 might be the D (6 bases). Trimming stripped 3 bases from V and 1 base from J, with 7 bases between. CDR1 and CDR2 (germline): SGHRS, YFSETQ. This CDR3 contains 13 residues. CDR3 nucleotide sequence: TGCGCCAGCAGCTGGGGACAGAACACTGAAGCTTTCTTT. This encodes CASSWGQNTEAFF.

The CDR3 DNA follows: TGTGCCAGCAGCGAACAGGGGTTGGTGAGGAATGAGCAGTTCTTC. It translates to CASSEQGLVRNEQFF. This chain connects TRBV9 to TRBJ2-1, with 7 bases aligning to TRBD1. This CDR3 region has 15 residues. V shed 3 bases, J shed 7 bases, and the junction held 10 bases outside the gene matches. Per germline, CDR1 SGDLS and CDR2 YYNGEE. Looking up the rest from reference TRBV9 and TRBJ2-1 gives the full variable domain: DSGVTQTPKHLITATGQRVTLRCSPRSGDLSVYWYQQSLDQGLQFLIQYYNGEERAKGNILERFSAQQFPDLHSELNLSSLELGDSALYFCASSEQGLVRNEQFFGPGTRLTVL.

The genes are TRBV27 and TRBJ1-1; 7 bases align to TRBD1. This CDR3 is built from 15 residues. Per germline, CDR1 MNHEY and CDR2 SMNVEV (reference sequence). Unmatched junction bases numbered 7, after V lost 5 bases and J lost 1 base. The CDR3 DNA follows: TGTGCCAGCAGTCTCCGGGACAGAGGGAACACTGAAGCTTTCTTT. It encodes CASSLRDRGNTEAFF.

The chain joins TRBV27 to TRBJ1-5; the D is unclear. The V and J ends lost 7 bases and 0 bases respectively, with 4 bases between them. The germline CDR1 and CDR2 sequences are MNHEY and SMNVEV (reference sequence). The CDR3 totals 12 residues. CDR3: CASTYSNQPQHF. The CDR3 region has the DNA TGTGCCAGCACCTATAGCAATCAGCCCCAGCATTTT.

Only one count was recorded for this clone. The chain joins TRBV5-6 to TRBJ1-5; D gene ambiguous. V lost 0 bases, J lost 3 bases, and 10 bases lay in between. CDR1 is SGHDT, CDR2 YYEEEE, per germline. The CDR3 is 15 residues long. CDR3 region: CASSLAADYNQPQHF. CDR3 DNA sequence: TGTGCCAGCAGCTTGGCGGCCGACTACAATCAGCCCCAGCATTTT.

The CDR3 region has the DNA TGTGCCAGCAGTCTAACTAGCGGGATTTACAATGAGCAGTTCTTC. Translated: CASSLTSGIYNEQFF. This chain links TRBV6-4 with TRBJ2-1; 10 bases map to TRBD2. CDR3 size: 15 residues. J was trimmed by 4 bases and V by 5 bases; bases with no gene match: 5. Germline CDR1 reads MRHNA; CDR2 reads SNTAGT.

J is TRBJ1-4 and V is TRBV28, with unresolved D. In germline, CDR1 is MDHEN, CDR2 SYDVKM. V lost 6 bases and J 8 bases, leaving 13 bases between the germline ends. CDR3 length: 13 amino acids. In nucleotides, the CDR3 is TGTGCCAGCAGGCCGGGAGGCGAGGAAAAACTGTTTTTT. Translation: CASRPGGEEKLFF.

The chain links TRBV11-2 to TRBJ1-6; 8 nucleotides agree with TRBD1. The ends lost 4 bases at V and 8 bases at J; junction bases unmatched: 4. The CDR3 extends over 14 amino acids. Germline CDR1 SGHAT, CDR2 FQNNGV. This chain's CDR3 is CASSYRGGHSPLHF. The CDR3 bases are TGTGCCAGCAGCTACAGGGGGGGGCATTCACCCCTCCACTTT.

The V and J genes are TRBV28 and TRBJ2-4, with D perhaps TRBD2 (5 bases). Germline CDR1 is MDHEN and CDR2 is SYDVKM. Between the trimmed V and J ends, which lost 0 bases and 9 bases, there was a span of 9 bases. This CDR3 contains 13 residues. CDR3 nucleotides: TGTGCCAGCAGTTTATGGGAGGTCGGCATTCAGTACTTC. As protein: CASSLWEVGIQYF.

This clone occurred once. The chain employs TRBV9 and TRBJ1-3; maybe TRBD1 (5 bases). This CDR3 has 15 residues. V dropped 4 bases and J dropped 3 bases, with 14 bases sitting between them. CDR1 and CDR2 (germline): SGDLS, YYNGEE. The CDR3 loop reads CASSQAGLNGNTIYF. The CDR3 DNA reads as TGTGCCAGCAGCCAGGCAGGGCTCAATGGAAACACCATATATTTT.

The V call is TRBV29-1, the J call TRBJ1-1, with 8 bases fitting TRBD1. The J segment lost 2 bases and the V segment lost 5 bases, leaving 4 bases of the junction unmatched. The CDR3 is made up of 13 amino acids. CDR1 is SQVTM and CDR2 is ANQGSEA in the germline V gene. Here the CDR3 reads CSVMGQANTEAFF. For the CDR3, the DNA is TGCAGCGTTATGGGACAGGCAAACACTGAAGCTTTCTTT.

In this sample, this clone turned up a few times. The chain uses TRBV5-4 and TRBJ2-2, with a weak D call TRBD2 (6 bases). Germline CDR1 reads SGHNT; CDR2 reads YYREEE (reference sequence). V lost 5 bases to trimming and J lost 5 bases, with 16 bases between them. This CDR3 spans 15 amino acids. For the CDR3, the DNA is TGTGCCAGCAGAAAGGAGGGAGTGAGGACCGGGGAGCTGTTTTTT. Translated: CASRKEGVRTGELFF. The full variable domain, rest sourced from reference TRBV5-4 and TRBJ2-2, is ETGVTQSPTHLIKTRGQQVTLRCSSQSGHNTVSWYQQALGQGPQFIFQYYREEENGRGNFPPRFSGLQFPNYSSELNVNALELDDSALYLCASRKEGVRTGELFFGEGSRLTVL.

The rearrangement links TRBV5-1 to TRBJ2-3, with a tentative D call TRBD2 (6 bases). CDR1 and CDR2 (germline): SGHRS, YFSETQ. This CDR3 has 15 residues. Trimming took off 1 base at V and 4 bases at J, with 13 bases between the two ends. CDR3 DNA: TGCGCCAGCAGCTTGAGACTAGAAAGCGCAGATACGCAGTATTTT. It yields the protein CASSLRLESADTQYF.

CDR3 protein: CASSTGRGAFNEKLFF. The CDR3 DNA reads TGTGCCAGTAGTACCGGGCGCGGGGCGTTCAATGAAAAACTGTTTTTT. The rearrangement joins TRBV19 to TRBJ1-4, with D tentatively TRBD1 (5 bases). In germline, CDR1 is LNHDA, CDR2 SQIVND (reference sequence). The CDR3 loop spans 16 amino acids. With 4 bases removed from V and 5 bases from J, the gap between germline ends came to 17 bases.

V is TRBV27 and J is TRBJ2-6, with D maybe TRBD1 (6 bases). Per germline, CDR1 MNHEY and CDR2 SMNVEV (reference sequence). The CDR3 has 16 residues. Between the trimmed V and J ends, which lost 5 bases and 0 bases, there was a span of 11 bases. The CDR3 bases are TGTGCCAGCAGTACCTACAGGGACTCTGGGGCCAACGTCCTGACTTTC. This gives the protein CASSTYRDSGANVLTF.

The chain is built from TRBV18 and TRBJ2-7; 7 nucleotides match TRBD1. Per germline, CDR1 KGHSH and CDR2 LQKENI. V lost 9 bases, J lost 5 bases, and 7 bases stayed unmatched. The CDR3 contains 12 residues. This CDR3 is CASSGQLDEQYF. CDR3 nucleotide sequence: TGTGCCAGTTCGGGACAGCTAGACGAGCAGTACTTC.

This clone was observed once. The chain couples TRBV28 to TRBJ2-7; 7 nucleotides match TRBD2. The CDR3 sequence is 19 residues long. Germline V gene lookup returns CDR1 MDHEN and CDR2 SYDVKM. V gave up 1 base and J gave up 0 bases; unmatched junction bases: 15. Here the CDR3 reads CASSLLPPHSGPSSYEQYF. The CDR3 DNA is TGTGCCAGCAGTTTATTGCCCCCTCATAGCGGGCCCAGCTCCTACGAGCAGTACTTC.

The V gene is TRBV2, the J gene TRBJ2-7; 7 bases are shared with TRBD2. This CDR3 is 19 amino acids long. V gave up 5 bases and J gave up 3 bases; unmatched junction bases: 22. Per the germline V gene, CDR1 is SNHLY and CDR2 is FYNNEI. The CDR3 DNA sequence: TGTGCCAGCAGTCCAGATGGACTAGAGAACACCAAAAGGGACTACGAGCAGTACTTC. It is translated as CASSPDGLENTKRDYEQYF. The variable domain in full, completed from reference TRBV2 and TRBJ2-7, reads EPEVTQTPSHQVTQMGQEVILRCVPISNHLYFYWYRQILGQKVEFLVSFYNNEISEKSEIFDDQFSVERPDGSNFTLKIRSTKLEDSAMYFCASSPDGLENTKRDYEQYFGPGTRLTVT.

Worth noting for this clone: At one end, the junction sequence differs from germline, possibly due to a read error. The chain combines TRBV18 with TRBJ2-5, with D maybe TRBD2 (6 bases). The CDR3 is made up of 17 amino acids. CDR1 and CDR2 (germline): KGHSH, LQKENI. CDR3 protein: CASSPRGPGVGLETQYF. As DNA, the CDR3 is TGTGCCAGCTCCCCACGGGGTCCGGGAGTGGGGCTGGAGACCCAGTACTTC.

In this sample, this clone turned up a few times. This rearrangement joins TRBV19 to TRBJ1-2, with no clear D. The CDR3 has 12 amino acids. Trimming took off 5 bases at V and 2 bases at J, with 6 bases between the two ends. CDR1 is LNHDA and CDR2 is SQIVND in the germline V gene (reference sequence). As DNA, the CDR3 is TGTGCCAGTAGTTTCCAGAACTATGGCTACACCTTC. Protein: CASSFQNYGYTF.

The rearrangement joins TRBV18 to TRBJ1-4; the D gene is possibly TRBD1 (6 bases). Germline V lookup: CDR1 KGHSH, CDR2 LQKENI. The length of the CDR3 is 16 residues. The V gene lost 6 bases and the J gene lost 7 bases, with 21 bases spanning the gap. The CDR3 region has the DNA TGTGCCAGCTCCCAGGAGAACAGGGAACTAGTTGAAAAACTGTTTTTT. Translated: CASSQENRELVEKLFF.

This clone was observed a few times. V and J are TRBV3-1 (or the pseudogene TRBV3-2) and TRBJ1-6; 8 bases line up with TRBD1. Trimming cost V 5 bases and J 8 bases; bases outside gene matches: 5. CDR3 size: 14 residues. The V gene's germline CDR1 is LGHDT and CDR2 YNNKEL (reference sequence). This chain's CDR3 is CASSRTGKDSPLHF. The CDR3 DNA sequence: TGTGCCAGCAGCAGGACAGGGAAGGATTCACCCCTCCACTTT.

This clone was seen a single time. The gene calls are TRBV5-6 and TRBJ2-3; 14 nucleotides match TRBD2. CDR1 SGHDT and CDR2 YYEEEE come from the germline V gene. J was trimmed by 2 bases and V by 4 bases; bases with no gene match: 6. CDR3 length: 17 residues. This CDR3 is CASSPVGLAGDTDTQYF. CDR3 nucleotides: TGTGCCAGCAGCCCGGTGGGACTAGCGGGGGACACAGATACGCAGTATTTT.

This clone was seen only once. The V gene is TRBV19, the J gene TRBJ2-3, with 10 bases lining up with TRBD2. This CDR3 spans 18 amino acids. Looked up from germline, CDR1 is LNHDA and CDR2 is SQIVND (reference sequence). After removal of 4 bases from V and 3 bases from J, the junction contained 13 bases not matched to a gene. The CDR3 DNA sequence: TGTGCCAGTAGTAAAACCACTATAGAGCGGGAGGGGACAGATACGCAGTATTTT. Protein product: CASSKTTIEREGTDTQYF.

The V gene is TRBV9, the J gene TRBJ2-7, with 10 bases identical to TRBD2. The length of the CDR3 is 15 residues. V was pared by 2 bases and J by 2 bases, with 4 bases of the junction left unmatched. Germline V gene sequence: CDR1 SGDLS, CDR2 YYNGEE. The CDR3 loop is CASSVRSGRAYEQYF. As DNA, the CDR3 is TGTGCCAGCAGCGTCCGAAGCGGGAGGGCCTACGAGCAGTACTTC.

The chain couples TRBV28 to TRBJ1-6; D uncertain. The CDR3 totals 13 residues. Trimming pared 6 bases from V and 11 bases from J, leaving 14 bases between. Germline-derived CDR1 and CDR2 are MDHEN and SYDVKM. CDR3 amino acids: CASRPLVTAPLHF. The CDR3 DNA reads TGTGCCAGCAGGCCATTAGTCACGGCACCCCTCCACTTT.

This chain connects TRBV7-2 to TRBJ1-6; D is unresolved. Trimming cost V 5 bases and J 3 bases, with 5 bases left between them. Germline loops: CDR1 SGHTA, CDR2 FQGNSA. This CDR3 comprises 13 residues. The CDR3 is CASSKYYNSPLHF. CDR3 sequence (DNA): TGTGCCAGCAGCAAATACTATAATTCACCCCTCCACTTT.

Points on this clone: This sample also contains other DNA sequences that code for the same CDR3. The CDR3: CASSPGTSGSYEQYF. CDR3 DNA sequence: TGTGCCAGCTCACCCGGGACTAGCGGGTCCTACGAGCAGTACTTC. The V and J genes are TRBV18 and TRBJ2-7; the match to TRBD2 covers 12 bases. V lost 3 bases and J lost 1; bases outside the gene matches: 1. From germline, CDR1 is KGHSH and CDR2 LQKENI. This CDR3 comprises 15 residues.